A single sample is the source of the 32 T cell receptor beta chains below, sequenced in a study of beta chain features in type 1 diabetes. Reverse transcription of all isolated RNA meant that expressed TCRB transcripts were sequenced. Repertoires were generated with immunoSEQ multiplex PCR, while TCRdb's copy carries only in-frame clones and drops some. This table has 400,000 to 550,000 clones, more than 9.5% appearing once. Sequenced sample: naive CD4+ T cells from blood. Source of these receptors: a woman younger than 30 in good health.

The rearrangement joins TRBV30 to TRBJ2-1; D call uncertain. V lost 4 bases and J 6 bases, leaving 7 bases between the germline ends. From germline, CDR1 is GTSNPN and CDR2 SVGIG (reference sequence). This CDR3 has 11 amino acids. The CDR3 sequence: CAWNSFNEQFF. The CDR3 nucleotides are TGTGCCTGGAATTCTTTCAATGAGCAGTTCTTC.

The table lists this clone with a few counts. This chain joins TRBV10-3 and TRBJ1-2, with a possible D match to TRBD1 (6 bases). The V gene's germline CDR1 is ENHRY and CDR2 SYGVKD. V was shortened by 11 bases and J by 1 base, with 11 bases between the two germline ends. The CDR3 is made up of 12 amino acids. The chain's CDR3 is CALQGDNYGYTF. The CDR3 DNA follows: TGTGCCTTACAGGGAGATAACTATGGCTACACCTTC.

For the CDR3, the DNA is TGTGCCAGCAGTTTATTGGACAGGGGAAATTCCTACAATGAGCAGTTCTTC. Translated: CASSLLDRGNSYNEQFF. The chain recombines TRBV28 with TRBJ2-1; 9 positions match TRBD1. In germline, CDR1 is MDHEN, CDR2 SYDVKM. V dropped 1 base and J dropped 1; count of bases not matched to a gene: 5. This CDR3 has 17 amino acids.

This clone was seen a few times. The genes are TRBV18 and TRBJ2-5; 8 bases align to TRBD1. The CDR3 runs to 14 residues. Germline trimming cut 3 bases from V and 5 bases from J; bases unmatched to any gene: 5. Per the germline V gene, CDR1 is KGHSH and CDR2 is LQKENI. CDR3 nucleotide sequence: TGTGCCAGCTCACCGACAGGGGCGAAGGAGACCCAGTACTTC. Encoded protein: CASSPTGAKETQYF.

The sample holds a few counts of this clone. The chain links TRBV28 to TRBJ2-7; 8 bases match TRBD1. From germline, CDR1 is MDHEN and CDR2 SYDVKM. The V segment lost 6 bases and the J segment 1 base; nucleotides outside the gene matches: 8. This CDR3 is 15 amino acids long. The CDR3 nucleotides read TGTGCCAGCAGGGCCGGGGACAGGCCATCCTACGAGCAGTACGTC. It is translated as CASRAGDRPSYEQYV.

This clone has just a few counts. The chain uses TRBV27 and TRBJ1-2; 10 bases are a match to TRBD1. Germline CDR1 reads MNHEY; CDR2 reads SMNVEV (reference sequence). Losses at the gene ends were 5 bases for V and 3 bases for J; bases not matched to a gene: 12. The CDR3 covers 17 residues. The CDR3 loop is CASSTDRGRLSDYGYTF. DNA of the CDR3: TGTGCCAGCAGTACAGACAGGGGGCGTTTGTCCGACTATGGCTACACCTTC.

V gene TRBV2 combines with J gene TRBJ2-7; D uncertain. Germline V gives CDR1 SNHLY, CDR2 FYNNEI. V lost 8 bases to trimming and J lost 2 bases, with 7 bases between them. The CDR3 runs to 11 residues. Written as DNA, the CDR3 is TGTGCCAGCCTCAACACCTACGAGCAGTACGTC. Translated, it gives CASLNTYEQYV.

The chain combines TRBV11-3 with TRBJ2-1; D not resolved. The germline V gene encodes CDR1 SGHNT and CDR2 YENEEA. The CDR3 is made up of 11 amino acids. Trimming stripped 3 bases from V and 6 bases from J, with 3 bases between. The CDR3 loop is CASSFANEQFF. The CDR3 nucleotides read TGTGCCAGCAGCTTTGCCAATGAGCAGTTCTTC.

This chain connects TRBV7-2 to TRBJ2-5; D may correspond to TRBD1 or TRBD2 (5 bases each). The germline gives CDR1 SGHTA, CDR2 FQGNSA. This CDR3 has 13 amino acids. Trimming removed 4 bases from V and 4 bases from J, with 10 bases in between. CDR3 nucleotides: TGTGCCAGCAGCTACGGGGCTAGAGAGACCCAGTACTTC. It yields the protein CASSYGARETQYF.

This rearrangement joins TRBV5-4 to TRBJ2-7; D ambiguous. Trimming removed 4 bases at V and 4 bases at J, with 12 bases between. This CDR3 is 13 amino acids long. Germline-derived CDR1 and CDR2 are SGHNT and YYREEE (reference sequence). The CDR3 region has the DNA TGTGCCAGCAGCCGCCACTCAACTTACGAGCAGTACGTC. Translated: CASSRHSTYEQYV.

This clone was recorded a few times. The CDR3 DNA is TGCGCCAGCAGCTCGGGACCCAGCTGGAACACTGAAGCTTTCTTT. It encodes CASSSGPSWNTEAFF. The J gene is TRBJ1-1, the V gene TRBV5-1; tentatively, D is TRBD1 (5 bases). Trimming stripped 3 bases from V and 1 base from J, with 13 bases between. Per the germline V gene, CDR1 is SGHRS and CDR2 is YFSETQ. The CDR3 is 15 residues long.

This clone was seen more than once but under ten times. The rearrangement links TRBV29-1 to TRBJ1-2; 8 nucleotides agree with TRBD1. The germline V gene has CDR1 SQVTM and CDR2 ANQGSEA. The CDR3 has 13 amino acids. V lost 6 bases to trimming and J lost 3 bases; unmatched junction nucleotides: 6. The CDR3 nucleotides are TGCAGCGTCCTGGACAGGGTGTACTATGGCTACACCTTC. Amino acid sequence: CSVLDRVYYGYTF. Drawing the rest from reference TRBV29-1 and TRBJ1-2, the complete variable domain is SAVISQKPSRDICQRGTSLTIQCQVDSQVTMMFWYRQQPGQSLTLIATANQGSEATYESGFVIDKFPISRPNLTFSTLTVSNMSPEDSSIYLCSVLDRVYYGYTFGSGTRLTVV.

This chain joins TRBV29-1 and TRBJ1-3; D is ambiguous. The CDR3 consists of 13 residues. V was trimmed by 7 bases and J by 3 bases, leaving 13 bases between them. Germline V gene data show CDR1 as SQVTM and CDR2 as ANQGSEA. The CDR3 spells CSAVGSHGNTIYF. The CDR3 DNA reads as TGCAGCGCCGTTGGGAGCCATGGAAACACCATATATTTT.

The genes are TRBV28 and TRBJ1-2, with D uncertain. CDR1 and CDR2 (germline): MDHEN, SYDVKM. V lost 2 bases, J lost 8 bases, and 9 bases lay in between. The CDR3 loop spans 12 amino acids. CDR3 residues: CASSLPEGGYTF. CDR3 in DNA: TGTGCCAGCAGTTTACCCGAGGGAGGCTACACCTTC.

This chain joins TRBV2 and TRBJ2-3, with 9 bases matching TRBD1. Germline V lookup: CDR1 SNHLY, CDR2 FYNNEI. The CDR3 runs to 12 residues. With 9 bases clipped from V and 5 bases from J, the junction kept 3 bases outside the gene matches. In nucleotides, the CDR3 is TGTGCCAGACAGGGGGCCGAAGATACGCAGTATTTT. Translating gives CARQGAEDTQYF. Together with reference TRBV2 and TRBJ2-3, the CDR3 gives the full variable domain: EPEVTQTPSHQVTQMGQEVILRCVPISNHLYFYWYRQILGQKVEFLVSFYNNEISEKSEIFDDQFSVERPDGSNFTLKIRSTKLEDSAMYFCARQGAEDTQYFGPGTRLTVL.

The gene calls are TRBV4-2 and TRBJ2-1; the D gene is possibly TRBD2 (5 bases). V was clipped by 2 bases and J by 8 bases, with 16 bases between them. The germline gives CDR1 LGHNA, CDR2 YNFKEQ. The CDR3 runs to 15 residues. This CDR3 reads CASSQRTSSSDEQFF. The CDR3 DNA is TGTGCCAGCAGCCAAAGGACTTCTAGCAGCGATGAGCAGTTCTTC.

The chain carries TRBV11-2 and TRBJ2-1; D remains unclear. CDR3 length: 12 amino acids. Germline V gene lookup returns CDR1 SGHAT and CDR2 FQNNGV. Trimming pared 5 bases from V and 8 bases from J, leaving 10 bases between. The CDR3 sequence is CASSPPSDEQFF. Here the CDR3 DNA reads TGTGCCAGCAGCCCACCGTCCGATGAGCAGTTCTTC.

The chain recombines TRBV7-2 with TRBJ1-2, with D uncertain. V gave up 2 bases and J gave up 7 bases, with 14 bases separating them. There are 14 residues in the CDR3. Germline-derived CDR1 and CDR2 are SGHTA and FQGNSA. CDR3 sequence (DNA): TGTGCCAGCAGCTTAATCGCAGAAATGAGTGGCTACACCTTC. This codes for CASSLIAEMSGYTF. Supplemented by reference TRBV7-2 and TRBJ1-2, the full variable domain reads GAGVSQSPSNKVTEKGKDVELRCDPISGHTALYWYRQSLGQGLEFLIYFQGNSAPDKSGLPSDRFSAERTGGSVSTLTIQRTQQEDSAVYLCASSLIAEMSGYTFGSGTRLTVV.

This clone was recorded a few times. The chain employs TRBV29-1 and TRBJ1-5; perhaps TRBD1 as D (5 bases). The CDR3 loop spans 12 amino acids. Looked up from germline, CDR1 is SQVTM and CDR2 is ANQGSEA. V dropped 6 bases and J dropped 7 bases, with 13 bases sitting between them. CDR3 amino acids: CSVGGDDQPQHF. CDR3 in DNA: TGCAGCGTCGGGGGAGACGACCAGCCCCAGCATTTT.

This clone was detected a few times. The CDR3 region is CASSSRQYTQYF. CDR3 nucleotides: TGTGCCAGCAGCTCCAGACAGTATACGCAGTATTTT. V and J are TRBV28 and TRBJ2-3; TRBD1 might be the D (5 bases). Per the germline V gene, CDR1 is MDHEN and CDR2 is SYDVKM. This CDR3 is 12 amino acids long. The germline V and J ends were trimmed by 6 bases and 7 bases, with 11 bases remaining between them.

This clone was detected a few times. The V call is TRBV4-1, the J call TRBJ2-3; TRBD2 matches at 9 bases. V trimming: 1 base; J trimming: 0 bases; junction bases outside the gene matches: 2. Germline values: CDR1 MGHRA, CDR2 YSYEKL. The CDR3 totals 16 residues. CDR3 sequence reads: CASSQVTSGSTDTQYF. CDR3 DNA sequence: TGCGCCAGCAGCCAAGTGACTAGCGGAAGCACAGATACGCAGTATTTT.

The chain carries TRBV2 and TRBJ1-5, with D perhaps TRBD1 (6 bases). CDR1 is SNHLY, CDR2 FYNNEI, per germline. The V and J ends lost 6 bases and 6 bases respectively, with 21 bases between them. CDR3 length equals 16 residues. CDR3 in amino acids: CASRRGGQGNSQPQHF. For the CDR3, the DNA is TGTGCCAGCAGACGAGGGGGTCAGGGGAATAGTCAGCCCCAGCATTTT.

This clone was recorded many times. This chain uses TRBV27 with TRBJ2-6; no firm D call. The CDR3 has 13 amino acids. Trimming shortened V by 6 bases and J by 0 bases, and 3 bases separated the two germline ends. Germline V gene sequence: CDR1 MNHEY, CDR2 SMNVEV (reference sequence). The CDR3 DNA follows: TGTGCCAGCAGATTCTCTGGGGCCAACGTCCTGACTTTC. It codes for CASRFSGANVLTF. Based on the CDR3 plus reference TRBV27 and TRBJ2-6, the full variable domain is EAQVTQNPRYLITVTGKKLTVTCSQNMNHEYMSWYRQDPGLGLRQIYYSMNVEVTDKGDVPEGYKVSRKEKRNFPLILESPSPNQTSLYFCASRFSGANVLTFGAGSRLTVL.

The chain recombines TRBV7-9 with TRBJ2-1; D not resolved. The V end was cut by 5 bases, the J end by 6 bases, with 11 bases between. CDR3 length equals 13 residues. The germline V gene encodes CDR1 SEHNR and CDR2 FQNEAQ (reference sequence). The CDR3 loop is CASSLVFPNEQFF. The DNA of the CDR3 is TGTGCCAGCAGCCTCGTCTTTCCCAATGAGCAGTTCTTC.

The chain employs TRBV10-3 and TRBJ2-1, with a tentative D call TRBD2 (5 bases). V dropped 4 bases and J dropped 12 bases, with 13 bases sitting between them. The length of the CDR3 is 12 residues. CDR1 ENHRY and CDR2 SYGVKD come from the germline V gene. The CDR3 loop reads CAISASEGLQFF. The CDR3 bases are TGTGCCATCAGTGCCAGCGAGGGCCTGCAGTTCTTC.

The sample holds a few counts of this clone. The rearrangement links TRBV15 to TRBJ2-2; D ambiguous. V lost 1 base to trimming and J lost 7 bases, with 4 bases between them. CDR1 and CDR2 from the germline V gene are LNHNV and YYDKDF (reference sequence). The CDR3 runs to 12 residues. The CDR3 loop is CATSRGNGELFF. The CDR3 DNA follows: TGTGCCACCAGCAGAGGCAACGGGGAGCTGTTTTTT.

This clone was detected only a few times. The rearrangement links TRBV18 to TRBJ2-1; 7 bases are a match to TRBD2. V lost 3 bases, J lost 7 bases, and 12 bases stayed unmatched. The CDR3 is 16 amino acids. CDR1 and CDR2 from the germline V gene are KGHSH and LQKENI. CDR3 amino acids: CASSPAPTGGPNEQFF. The CDR3 DNA reads as TGTGCCAGCTCACCCGCCCCTACGGGAGGACCAAATGAGCAGTTCTTC.

Notes on this clone: Other DNA variants within this sample encode the same CDR3. The V call is TRBV9, the J call TRBJ2-6; maybe TRBD1 (5 bases). The V gene's germline CDR1 is SGDLS and CDR2 YYNGEE. Deletions cut 0 bases from V and 4 bases from J, with 20 bases between. This CDR3 region has 19 residues. CDR3 bases: TGTGCCAGCAGCGTAGCCATTCAGGGTTCTCCCACCGGGGCCAACGTCCTGACTTTC. Translation gives CASSVAIQGSPTGANVLTF.

The CDR3 spells CASSPSGDSYNEQFF. DNA of the CDR3: TGTGCCAGCTCTCCAAGCGGGGACTCCTACAATGAGCAGTTCTTC. This chain links TRBV18 with TRBJ2-1, with 7 bases fitting TRBD2. The V segment lost 6 bases and the J segment 0 bases; nucleotides outside the gene matches: 5. Germline lookup yields CDR1 KGHSH and CDR2 LQKENI. This CDR3 is 15 amino acids long.

This clone appeared a few times. This sequence joins TRBV4-1 and TRBJ2-4; no firm D call. The CDR3 runs to 14 residues. Germline CDR1 and CDR2: MGHRA and YSYEKL. Trimming removed 0 bases at V and 3 bases at J, with 6 bases between. CDR3 DNA: TGCGCCAGCAGCCAAGATGGCAGCAAAAACATTCAGTACTTC. This encodes CASSQDGSKNIQYF.

This clone was seen a handful of times. The gene calls are TRBV11-1 and TRBJ2-3; D gene unclear. With 5 bases removed from V and 4 bases from J, the gap between germline ends came to 7 bases. The CDR3 has 12 residues. Germline-derived CDR1 and CDR2 are SGHAT and FQDESV (reference sequence). CDR3 loop: CASSHDADTQYF. The CDR3 coding sequence is TGTGCCAGCAGCCACGACGCAGATACGCAGTATTTT.

The V call is TRBV27, the J call TRBJ2-4; D ambiguous. V lost 8 bases, J lost 3 bases, and 14 bases lay in between. This CDR3 has 14 amino acids. Germline V CDR1 and CDR2: MNHEY, SMNVEV (reference sequence). CDR3 DNA: TGTGCCAGCGGATCTATGGGTGGCAAAAACATTCAGTACTTC. Protein product: CASGSMGGKNIQYF.